This is a list of T cell receptor beta chains from one sample in a study of cytomegalovirus exposure and HLA in healthy donors. Assay: immunoSEQ multiplex PCR; the TCRdb copy retains only in-frame clones and omits some. The data contain some 140,000 clones, under 85% of them singletons. Sequencing used PBMCs. The receptors originated from a man aged 18 to 29 in good health and CMV-seronegative. The CDR3 runs from the conserved cysteine through the conserved F or W. The D gene is left open where the match is weak. Expanded clones are given a class, and other clones once, few, many or no size at all.

>TRBJ1-5|TRBV7-2|.|TRBD1
TGTGCCAGCAGCTTAGCGAACAGGGGGCTTGAGCCCCAGCATTTT
CASSLANRGLEPQHF
>TRBJ1-1|TRBV28|.|TRBD1
TGTGCCAGCAGTGCTCCGGACAGGGTGAACACTGAAGCTTTCTTT
CASSAPDRVNTEAFF
>TRBJ2-1|TRBV13|.|TRBD2
TGTGCCAGCAGCTATAGCGGGAGCTCCTACAATGAGCAGTTCTTC
CASSYSGSSYNEQFF
>TRBJ1-1|TRBV10-3|.|.
TGTGCCTCCACGTTTCAGGGTGGGAACACTGAAGCTTTCTTT
CASTFQGGNTEAFF
>TRBJ2-7|TRBV6-1|.|TRBD2
TGTGCCAGCAGTGCGGGAGGGGGGGGCTACGAGCAGTACTTC
CASSAGGGGYEQYF
>TRBJ2-1|TRBV19|.|.
TGTGCCAGTAGTATAGGTCGGGGGAGCAATGAGCAGTTCTTC
CASSIGRGSNEQFF
>TRBJ2-5|TRBV27|.|TRBD2
TGTGCCAGCAGTTTTACGGGGGGGCGAGAGACCCAGTACTTC
CASSFTGGRETQYF
>TRBJ1-5|TRBV28|.|TRBD1
TGTGCCAGCAGTTTGTACCGGGACAGGTTAAATCAGCCCCAGCATTTT
CASSLYRDRLNQPQHF
>TRBJ2-1|TRBV20-1|few|.
TGCAGTGCTAGAGCAGGGGATGAGCAGTTCTTC
CSARAGDEQFF
>TRBJ2-3|TRBV10-2|.|TRBD1
TGCGCCAGCAGAGCTGACAGGGGCCGCGGGGAAGATACGCAGTATTTT
CASRADRGRGEDTQYF
>TRBJ1-3|TRBV15|.|.
TGTGCCACCAGCAGAGGACAGCTCCTCTCTGGAAACACCATATATTTT
CATSRGQLLSGNTIYF
>TRBJ2-7|TRBV19|.|.
TGTGCCAGTAGTTTTTTCAAGCAGAAGGCGGCATACGAGCAGTACTTC
CASSFFKQKAAYEQYF
>TRBJ2-5|TRBV27|.|.
TGTGCCAGCAGTCCGACTCCTCATGGACAAGAGACCCAGTACTTC
CASSPTPHGQETQYF
>TRBJ2-1|TRBV19|.|.
TGTGCCAGTAGTATAGATGGGGTGCAGGGCCACAATGAGCAGTTCTTC
CASSIDGVQGHNEQFF
>TRBJ1-1|TRBV7-9|.|.
TGTGCCAGCAGCTTAGTGGGCCAGTTTAACACTGAAGCTTTCTTT
CASSLVGQFNTEAFF
>TRBJ1-5|TRBV10-1|few|TRBD1
TGCGCCAGCAGTGAGTCTACAGGGGGCGATTATCAGCCCCAGCATTTT
CASSESTGGDYQPQHF
>TRBJ1-5|TRBV19|.|.
TGTGCCAGTAGTATCCGGGAACCACAAGTTCAGCAGCCCCAGCATTTT
CASSIREPQVQQPQHF
>TRBJ2-7|TRBV7-3|.|.
TGTGCCAGCAGCTTAAGCGGCGCAGGGCAAGGGTACGAGCAGTACTTC
CASSLSGAGQGYEQYF
>TRBJ2-1|TRBV27|.|.
TGTGCCAGCAGGGCCGGGTCCTACAATGAGCAGTTCTTC
CASRAGSYNEQFF
>TRBJ1-6|TRBV2|.|.
TGTGCCAGCAGTCCCGGTGGAGGGTGGGTGACTTCACCCCTCCACTTT
CASSPGGGWVTSPLHF
>TRBJ1-4|TRBV5-1|.|.
TGCGCCAGCAGCTTGGGAATCCTAGCAACTAATGAAAAACTGTTTTTT
CASSLGILATNEKLFF
>TRBJ1-6|TRBV28|.|.
TGTGCCAGCAGTTCCCGACGGAGCCTTGTTTCACCCCTCCACTTT
CASSSRRSLVSPLHF
>TRBJ1-3|TRBV7-6|.|.
TGTGCCAGCAGCTACAAGGGGTGGGGGGACTCTGGAAACACCATATATTTT
CASSYKGWGDSGNTIYF
>TRBJ2-5|TRBV27|.|.
TGTGCCAGCAGTTTGGGAGGAAGAGAGACCCAGTACTTC
CASSLGGRETQYF